This record covers a single TCR beta chain. It has no known antigen specificity. One base away lies a much larger clone, so this may be a sequencing read error. The record originates from a study (dated by TCRdb to the mid-2010s). For the study in its entirety: Whether tumor-infiltrating Tregs in breast cancer are recruited from blood Tregs or converted in situ from other CD4+ T cell subsets was tested. Overall study results and their limits: The TCR gene usage of tumor memory CD4+ T cells clustered together with blood and lymph node memory CD4+ cells and with lymph node naive CD4+ cells. The larger-cohort validation was restricted to a single TCR beta V-J rearrangement rather than whole repertoires. Tumor-infiltrating Treg TCR alpha and beta sequences overlapped most with tumor naive CD4+ T cells, then with blood naive CD4+ T cells.

Full-length TCR variable regions were amplified by 5' RACE PCR with constant-region reverse primers, and semi-nested PCR with Nested Universal Primer A was subsequently performed. Using the ReliaPrep RNA Cell Miniprep System, total RNA was extracted, and the SMARTer RACE 5'/3' Kit was then used to reverse transcribe the RNA into 5'RACE-ready cDNA. Full-length TCR alpha and beta libraries were barcoded with multiplex adaptors and sequenced on an Illumina MiSeq. The authors processed their data as follows. For each of nine subset-tissue groups, sequencing data from the five patients were pooled, and the groups were compared by unsupervised clustering of TCR gene usage. The Morisita-Horn index, with shared sequences weighted by their contribution to each repertoire, was used to calculate repertoire similarity. TCRdb reprocessing: public reads trimmed at Q25 with fastp, clones called with MiXCR, in-frame beta chains kept. A single entry per CDR3 protein holds the most common genes and DNA from its merged rows. TCRdb, rather than the study authors, made the V and J calls. This sample is represented by thousands of distinct CDR3 sequences; around 16% of them were singletons. The ten biggest clones cover about 3.7% of the sample.

Between the V and J ends, shortened by 6 bases and 5 bases respectively, the junction contains 10 bases. Taken from the germline V gene, the CDR1 and CDR2 loops are KGHSH and LQKENI. From its cysteine to its phenylalanine, the CDR3 spans 13 amino acids. The only DNA kept is the CDR3, 39 bases in frame from the first base. CD4+CD45RO+CD25- cells were isolated as memory CD4+ T cells. Tregs, naive and memory CD4+ T cells from tumor, blood and ipsilateral draining lymph nodes of roughly 5 breast cancer patients underwent full-length TCR alpha and beta sequencing. Ficoll density gradient centrifugation was used to isolate mononuclear cells from lymph nodes or from roughly 54 ml of peripheral blood. A purity exceeding 90% was confirmed by FACS for the sorted cell populations.

The chain couples TRBV18 to TRBJ2-2; the D gene remains uncertain. Sequencing input: memory CD4+ T cells sorted from blood. This specimen's cell subset or site label, per the study, means: memory CD4+ T cells, CD4+CD45RO+CD25-. The sequence came from a female donor with breast cancer. The sequenced DNA is TGTGCCAGCTCCCAAAGGCATACCGGGGAGCTGTTTTTT. The encoded protein is CASSQRHTGELFF. The reference TRBV18 and TRBJ2-2 proteins fill in what lies around the CDR3, so the full variable domain reads NAGVMQNPRHLVRRRGQEARLRCSPMKGHSHVYWYRQLPEEGLKFMVYLQKENIIDESGMPKERFSAEFPKEGPSILRIQQVVRGDSAAYFCASSQRHTGELFFGEGSRLTVL.